This is a list of T cell receptor beta chains from one sample in a study of blood T cell repertoires in COVID-19. Libraries were prepared by immunoSEQ multiplex PCR; TCRdb keeps only in-frame clonotypes and omits some of them. Of fewer than 200,000 clones in the sample, roughly 83% are singletons; the top ten hold roughly 4.5%. The sample was PBMCs or T cells enriched from blood (not recorded which). The source of these receptors is a woman aged 50 to 65 who had recovered from COVID-19. Each CDR3 is given with its conserved first and last residue. Each record gives: clone size, D gene, V gene, J gene, CDR3 DNA, CDR3 protein. The D gene is left open where the match is weak. The size of a clone is reported for some rows only, either as once, few or many, or as a class for expanded clones.

.,.,TRBV11-2,TRBJ1-1,TGTGCCAGCAGCGGTTCAGGGGTCACTGAAGCTTTCTTT,CASSGSGVTEAFF
.,TRBD2,TRBV5-1,TRBJ2-1,TGCGCCAGCAGCTCCCGCGGGACTAGCGGGGGGGAGGGCAATGAGCAGTTCTTC,CASSSRGTSGGEGNEQFF
.,.,TRBV6-1,TRBJ1-6,TGTGCCAGCAGTGAAGTATCCTCCTATAATTCACCCCTCCACTTT,CASSEVSSYNSPLHF
.,.,TRBV19,TRBJ1-2,TGTGCCAGTAGTATAAGAAGAGTTCTGGAGGGCTACACCTTC,CASSIRRVLEGYTF
.,TRBD2,TRBV5-1,TRBJ2-3,TGCGCCAGCAGCACGGGACTAGCGGGAGTCAGGGATACGCAGTATTTT,CASSTGLAGVRDTQYF
.,TRBD1,TRBV5-1,TRBJ2-1,TGCGCCAGCAGCTCCCGGACAGGGGATGCGAATGAGCAGTTCTTC,CASSSRTGDANEQFF
.,TRBD1,TRBV2,TRBJ2-6,TGTGCCAGCAGTGCCCGGACAGGGGGCGCGGGGGGGGCCAACGTCCTGACTTTC,CASSARTGGAGGANVLTF
.,TRBD2,TRBV18,TRBJ2-4,TGTGCCAGCTCACCCGGGGCTAGCGGGGGAGTAGCCAAAAACATTCAGTACTTC,CASSPGASGGVAKNIQYF
.,TRBD1,TRBV11-3,TRBJ1-2,TGTGCCAGCAGGGATAACAGGGGAGTGAACTATGGCTACACCTTC,CASRDNRGVNYGYTF
.,.,TRBV5-1,TRBJ1-2,TGCGCCAGCAGCTTGGGGAGCTATGGCTACACCTTC,CASSLGSYGYTF
.,TRBD1,TRBV7-9,TRBJ1-1,TGTGCCAGCAGCTTAGGGACAGGGACTGAAGCTTTCTTT,CASSLGTGTEAFF
.,.,TRBV5-1,TRBJ2-1,TGCGCCAGCAGCTTGGGTCAGGGGAGCAATGAGCAGTTCTTC,CASSLGQGSNEQFF
.,.,TRBV2,TRBJ2-5,TGTGCCAGCTCCCAACAAGAGACCCAGTACTTC,CASSQQETQYF
few,.,TRBV5-4,TRBJ2-5,TGTGCCAGCAGCAAACAGGGAGCCCAAGAGACCCAGTACTTC,CASSKQGAQETQYF
.,TRBD1,TRBV4-3,TRBJ2-5,TGCGCCAGCAGCCAACAACAGGGGCGGCAAGAGACCCAGTACTTC,CASSQQQGRQETQYF
.,.,TRBV5-1,TRBJ1-1,TGCGCCAGCAGCATCGGGTCCTTGAACACTGAAGCTTTCTTT,CASSIGSLNTEAFF
.,.,TRBV9,TRBJ1-6,TGTGCCAGCAGCAGGGGGACGGATTCACCCCTCCACTTT,CASSRGTDSPLHF
.,.,TRBV25-1,TRBJ1-1,TGTGCCAGCAGTGAAGGGGGGTTTTCGAACACTGAAGCTTTCTTT,CASSEGGFSNTEAFF
few,.,TRBV2,TRBJ1-6,TGTGCCAGCCACGAGGCGGGTAATTCACCCCTCCACTTT,CASHEAGNSPLHF
medium-sized,.,TRBV7-8,TRBJ1-4,TGTGCCAGCAGCCCCGGGACTATGAGGGAAAAACTGTTTTTT,CASSPGTMREKLFF
.,.,TRBV30,TRBJ1-1,TGTGCCTGGATCGGGATATCCATGAACACTGAAGCTTTCTTT,CAWIGISMNTEAFF
few,.,TRBV28,TRBJ1-1,TGTGCCAGCAGTCCGCGACAGATGAACACTGAAGCTTTCTTT,CASSPRQMNTEAFF
.,TRBD1,TRBV11-3,TRBJ2-1,TGTGCCAGCAGCCAAGCCGGGGACAGGGTACACAATGAGCAGTTCTTC,CASSQAGDRVHNEQFF
once,TRBD2,TRBV5-1,TRBJ2-2,TGCGCCAGCAGCAATAGCGGGGGGAACACCGGGGAGCTGTTTTTT,CASSNSGGNTGELFF
.,TRBD2,TRBV5-1,TRBJ2-3,TGCGCCAGCAAGGGGCTGGCGGGAGCAGATACGCAGTATTTT,CASKGLAGADTQYF
few,.,TRBV19,TRBJ2-3,TGTGCCAGTACCCCCCGTCCGGGGAAGGCTGATACGCAGTATTTT,CASTPRPGKADTQYF
.,TRBD1,TRBV19,TRBJ1-5,TGTGCCAGTAGAGAGCTATACAGGGGGCCTATTCAGCCCCAGCATTTT,CASRELYRGPIQPQHF
.,.,TRBV7-2,TRBJ1-1,TGTGCCAGCAGCTTTCTCCACACTGAAGCTTTCTTT,CASSFLHTEAFF
.,.,TRBV11-3,TRBJ1-6,TGTGCCAGCAAACCGCAGGGGAAAGACTCACCCCTCCACTTT,CASKPQGKDSPLHF
.,TRBD2,TRBV5-1,TRBJ2-1,TGCGCCAGCAGTTTGCTGGGACTAGCGGGAGGCTCATATAATGAGCAGTTCTTC,CASSLLGLAGGSYNEQFF
.,.,TRBV18,TRBJ2-5,TGTGCCAGCTCACCACCTAGCGCTCAAGAGACCCAGTACTTC,CASSPPSAQETQYF
.,.,TRBV5-1,TRBJ1-3,TGCGCCAGCAGCTTGGCCCCCCCGGGCTCTGGAAACACCATATATTTT,CASSLAPPGSGNTIYF
.,TRBD2,TRBV28,TRBJ2-3,TGTGCGGGAGGGCCTGCAGATACGCAGTATTTT,CAGGPADTQYF
.,.,TRBV2,TRBJ1-1,TGTGCCAGCAGCTCTTCGGACAGCCGCTCTGAAGCTTTCTTT,CASSSSDSRSEAFF
.,TRBD2,TRBV14,TRBJ2-2,TGTGCCAGCAGCCGTACTAGCGGGGGGGCCGGGGAGCTGTTTTTT,CASSRTSGGAGELFF
.,.,TRBV19,TRBJ1-1,TGTGCCAGTAAAGCGGGGTCTGAAGCTTTCTTT,CASKAGSEAFF
.,TRBD1,TRBV19,TRBJ1-3,TGTGCCAGTAAGCGGGACAGGGATTCTGGAAACACCATATATTTT,CASKRDRDSGNTIYF
once,TRBD2,TRBV24-1,TRBJ2-3,TGTGCCACCAGTGATTCAGGCCTAGCGGGAGGGCCAGATACGCAGTATTTT,CATSDSGLAGGPDTQYF
.,.,TRBV7-9,TRBJ2-1,TGTGCCAGTCACCCTACAGAATCCGGGATTAATGAGCAGTTCTTC,CASHPTESGINEQFF
.,.,TRBV5-1,TRBJ1-1,TGCGCCAGCAGCTGGACTGGGGCCGACAGGCTAACTGAAGCTTTCTTT,CASSWTGADRLTEAFF
.,TRBD1,TRBV20-1,TRBJ1-1,TGCAGTGCTAGTCAAATCGACAGGGCGAACACTGAAGCTTTCTTT,CSASQIDRANTEAFF
.,TRBD1,TRBV19,TRBJ1-2,TGTGCCAGTAGCCCCCGGGACAGGGCTGGCTACACCTTC,CASSPRDRAGYTF
.,.,TRBV10-2,TRBJ2-2,TGCGCCAGCAGACGCCTATCCGGGGAGCTGTTTTTT,CASRRLSGELFF
.,.,TRBV20-1,TRBJ2-1,TGCAGTGCTGGGTTCAGGGAGCAGTTCTTC,CSAGFREQFF
.,.,TRBV29-1,TRBJ1-3,TGCAGCGTTAATCATCAGGGGCGAACAGGAAACACCATATATTTT,CSVNHQGRTGNTIYF
once,.,TRBV3-1/TRBV3-2,TRBJ1-2,TGTGCCAGCAGCCAACAGGGGAACGGCTACACCTTC,CASSQQGNGYTF
.,.,TRBV7-2,TRBJ2-5,TGTGCCAGCAGCCGCAGGGCTCAAGAGACCCAGTACTTC,CASSRRAQETQYF
.,.,TRBV7-2,TRBJ1-6,TGTGCCAGCAGCTTACCCCCGGGTTCACCCCTCCACTTT,CASSLPPGSPLHF
.,.,TRBV7-9,TRBJ1-1,TGTGCCAGTTCGACGGAGATGAACACTGAAGCTTTCTTT,CASSTEMNTEAFF
once,TRBD1,TRBV29-1,TRBJ1-1,TGCAGCGACACCGGGACAGCGTGGGAGAACACTGAAGCTTTCTTT,CSDTGTAWENTEAFF
.,.,TRBV7-9,TRBJ1-1,TGTGCCAGCAGCCCCGTGGGAGGGGCAGCTTTCTTT,CASSPVGGAAFF
.,TRBD2,TRBV19,TRBJ2-4,TGTGCCAGTACCAGAGGCGGGAGTGGGAACATTCAGTACTTC,CASTRGGSGNIQYF
.,TRBD1,TRBV6-4,TRBJ1-2,TGTGCCAGCAGTGCGCAGGGGGCGGCTAACTATGGCTACACCTTC,CASSAQGAANYGYTF
.,.,TRBV13,TRBJ1-3,TGTGCCAGCAGCCCCCTCGCAGGCGCCGGAAACACCATATATTTT,CASSPLAGAGNTIYF
.,.,TRBV30,TRBJ1-2,TGTGCCTGGAGTGTACGCCAGGGAAAGGCAGACTATGGCTACACCTTC,CAWSVRQGKADYGYTF
.,TRBD1,TRBV5-4,TRBJ1-3,TGTGCCAGCAGCCAAGGGGGCGCGTCGGGAAACACCATATATTTT,CASSQGGASGNTIYF
.,.,TRBV5-1,TRBJ2-2,TGCGCCAGCAGCTTCCCGGGAAGTGCCACCGGGGAGCTGTTTTTT,CASSFPGSATGELFF
.,TRBD2,TRBV5-5,TRBJ2-3,TGTGCCAGCAGCTTGGCCCTTTTGGGTGGGGGGGGCACAGATACGCAGTATTTT,CASSLALLGGGGTDTQYF
.,TRBD1,TRBV30,TRBJ2-1,TGTGCCTGGAGATTTAGAGACAGGGGGTGGGACAATGAGCAGTTCTTC,CAWRFRDRGWDNEQFF